Listed below are T cell receptor beta chains from one sample, sequenced in a study of OX40 agonist ivuxolimab in advanced cancers. Method: immunoSEQ multiplex PCR; TCRdb's copy keeps in-frame clones and lacks some. Here the sample spans some 38,000 clones, about 89% being singletons. This sample comprised CD4+ or CD8+ T cells sorted from blood, obtained in a trial of the OX40 agonist ivuxolimab. The receptors shown here come from an adult with an advanced solid tumor such as melanoma, head and neck, liver or kidney cancer. Both conserved end residues are part of each CDR3. The D gene is left open where the match is weak. Clone size is not always given. Where it is, it says once, few, many or a class for expanded clones.

j_call d_call v_call clone_size cdr3_nt cdr3_aa
TRBJ1-2 . TRBV5-6 . TGTGCCAGCAGCTGGACAGTATCTTCGAGTGGCTACACCTTC CASSWTVSSSGYTF
TRBJ1-2 . TRBV19 . TGTGCCAGTACCTTAGGGCACAGCAACTATGGCTACACCTTC CASTLGHSNYGYTF
TRBJ1-2 . TRBV6-5 . TGTGCCAGCAGGCCATCAGGATCCGTAGACTATGGCTACACCTTC CASRPSGSVDYGYTF
TRBJ2-3 . TRBV19 . TGTGCCAGTAGTATAGCGACGCGCGGGGGCACCGATACGCAGTATTTT CASSIATRGGTDTQYF
TRBJ1-1 . TRBV27 . TGTGCCAGCAGTTTGGATAACACTGAAGCTTTCTTT CASSLDNTEAFF
TRBJ1-5 . TRBV5-1 . TGCGCCAGCAGCTTGGCGGGGGTTGGCAATCAGCCCCAGCATTTT CASSLAGVGNQPQHF
TRBJ1-3 . TRBV7-2 once TGTGCCAGCAGCTTAGCGCAGGGCGGAAACACCATATATTTT CASSLAQGGNTIYF
TRBJ1-5 . TRBV7-2 . TGTGCCAGCAGCCTCAGTTTGGGGGAACCCCAGCATTTT CASSLSLGEPQHF
TRBJ2-3 TRBD2 TRBV27 . TGTGCCAGCAGTTTAGGGACTAGTGGGGGTTATTCCCTCACAGATACGCAGTATTTT CASSLGTSGGYSLTDTQYF
TRBJ1-2 TRBD1 TRBV5-1 . TGCGCCAGCAGCCCGGAGGACAGGGGGTGGGGTGGCTACACCTTC CASSPEDRGWGGYTF
TRBJ1-4 . TRBV5-8 . TGTGCCAGCAACGACGGGCGTGGGACTAATGAAAAACTGTTTTTT CASNDGRGTNEKLFF
TRBJ1-2 . TRBV7-3 . TGTGCCAGCAGCTTAGATTTGGGATTTGGTGGCTACACCTTC CASSLDLGFGGYTF
TRBJ2-3 TRBD1 TRBV11-3 . TGTGCCAGCAGCTCGCAAACCGGGACAGGGGGCTCAGATACGCAGTATTTT CASSSQTGTGGSDTQYF
TRBJ2-7 TRBD1 TRBV5-1 . TGCGCCAGCAACCCCGGGACAGGGGGCAACGAGCAGTACTTC CASNPGTGGNEQYF
TRBJ2-1 . TRBV11-2 . TGTGCCAGCAGCTTAGGTACTCGCTCCTACAATGAGCAGTTCTTC CASSLGTRSYNEQFF
TRBJ2-2 . TRBV29-1 . TGCAGCGTGCGAGGAGGGGGGGAGCTGTTTTTT CSVRGGGELFF
TRBJ1-2 TRBD1 TRBV19 . TGTGCCAGTGTACCGGGACAGGGAAAGGATGGCTACACCTTC CASVPGQGKDGYTF
TRBJ2-1 TRBD2 TRBV5-1 once TGCGCCAGCAGCCCGAAGACTAGCGGGGGGGAAGGTGAGCAGTTCTTC CASSPKTSGGEGEQFF